The rows below give T cell receptor beta chains drawn from one sample of a study of T cell responses to AZD1222 COVID-19 vaccine. This table comes from immunoSEQ multiplex PCR, and its TCRdb copy is limited to in-frame clones, with some not included. This table holds some 56,000 clones, 70% to 90% found once. This sample comprised peripheral blood, obtained on day 0 of AZD1222 vaccination. Receptor source: an adult in good health. The CDR3 runs from the conserved cysteine through the conserved F or W. The order of the fields is CDR3 length, clone size, J gene, V gene, D gene, CDR3 DNA, CDR3 protein. A D gene is named only where the DNA matches it firmly. A clone size is listed for some rows: how often the clone was seen (once, few, many), or a class if it is expanded.

CDR3 length: 18; clone size: .; J gene: TRBJ1-6; V gene: TRBV10-3; D gene: .; CDR3 DNA: TGTGCCATCAGTGGAGAATCCCCGCTAAGCTCCTATAATTCACCCCTCCACTTT; CDR3 protein: CAISGESPLSSYNSPLHF
CDR3 length: 15; clone size: once; J gene: TRBJ1-6; V gene: TRBV4-1; D gene: .; CDR3 DNA: TGCGCCAGCAGCCAAGATTCAGGGGTAAATTCACCCCTCCACTTT; CDR3 protein: CASSQDSGVNSPLHF
CDR3 length: 14; clone size: .; J gene: TRBJ1-5; V gene: TRBV9; D gene: .; CDR3 DNA: TGTGCCAGCAGCGTAGGACAGGAAGATCAGCCCCAGCATTTT; CDR3 protein: CASSVGQEDQPQHF
CDR3 length: 13; clone size: .; J gene: TRBJ2-1; V gene: TRBV27; D gene: .; CDR3 DNA: TGTGCCAGCAGTTTATCGTCGGGGATTGAGCAGTTCTTC; CDR3 protein: CASSLSSGIEQFF
CDR3 length: 18; clone size: .; J gene: TRBJ1-5; V gene: TRBV18; D gene: .; CDR3 DNA: TGTGCCAGCTCACCCAACTTTGCACTTTCCGTTAGCAATCAGCCCCAGCATTTT; CDR3 protein: CASSPNFALSVSNQPQHF
CDR3 length: 16; clone size: once; J gene: TRBJ1-2; V gene: TRBV6-5; D gene: .; CDR3 DNA: TGTGCCAGCAGTTACGACCCGGGGGCCCGGGTCTATGGCTACACCTTC; CDR3 protein: CASSYDPGARVYGYTF
CDR3 length: 15; clone size: .; J gene: TRBJ1-2; V gene: TRBV11-2; D gene: .; CDR3 DNA: TGTGCCAGCAGCTTTAACAGGGCGTCCAACTATGGCTACACCTTC; CDR3 protein: CASSFNRASNYGYTF
CDR3 length: 17; clone size: .; J gene: TRBJ2-2; V gene: TRBV12-2; D gene: .; CDR3 DNA: TGTGCAAGTCGCTTACCAGCGGGACAGGCGGCGACCGGGGAGCTGTTTTTT; CDR3 protein: CASRLPAGQAATGELFF
CDR3 length: 17; clone size: .; J gene: TRBJ1-5; V gene: TRBV19; D gene: TRBD1; CDR3 DNA: TGTGCCAGTAGTAACGACAGGGGCGGGGGGAGCAATCAGCCCCAGCATTTT; CDR3 protein: CASSNDRGGGSNQPQHF
CDR3 length: 15; clone size: .; J gene: TRBJ1-1; V gene: TRBV5-5; D gene: .; CDR3 DNA: TGTGCCAGCAGCTTGGGATTTTATCCGAACACTGAAGCTTTCTTT; CDR3 protein: CASSLGFYPNTEAFF
CDR3 length: 14; clone size: .; J gene: TRBJ2-7; V gene: TRBV19; D gene: TRBD1; CDR3 DNA: TGTGCCAGTAGTATGGACAGGGTCTCCTACGAGCAGTACTTC; CDR3 protein: CASSMDRVSYEQYF
CDR3 length: 14; clone size: .; J gene: TRBJ1-1; V gene: TRBV5-1; D gene: .; CDR3 DNA: TGCGCCAGCAGAGATCTGGGAAGGAACACTGAAGCTTTCTTT; CDR3 protein: CASRDLGRNTEAFF
CDR3 length: 17; clone size: .; J gene: TRBJ2-7; V gene: TRBV7-9; D gene: .; CDR3 DNA: TGTGCCAGCAGCTTAGGGGGTTGGTGGGCCGAGAAATACGAGCAGTACTTC; CDR3 protein: CASSLGGWWAEKYEQYF
CDR3 length: 12; clone size: .; J gene: TRBJ1-1; V gene: TRBV7-9; D gene: .; CDR3 DNA: TGTGCCAGCAGCTTAATAAACACTGAAGCTTTCTTT; CDR3 protein: CASSLINTEAFF
CDR3 length: 13; clone size: .; J gene: TRBJ2-7; V gene: TRBV4-1; D gene: .; CDR3 DNA: TGCGCCAGCAGCCACGGGACTCCCTACGAGCAGTACTTC; CDR3 protein: CASSHGTPYEQYF
CDR3 length: 12; clone size: .; J gene: TRBJ1-3; V gene: TRBV30; D gene: .; CDR3 DNA: TGTGCCTGGAAAAGGAGTGGAAACACCATATATTTT; CDR3 protein: CAWKRSGNTIYF
CDR3 length: 14; clone size: once; J gene: TRBJ2-5; V gene: TRBV14; D gene: .; CDR3 DNA: TGTGCCAGCAGCCAAGATCGACGTCAAGAGACCCAGTACTTC; CDR3 protein: CASSQDRRQETQYF
CDR3 length: 14; clone size: .; J gene: TRBJ1-5; V gene: TRBV7-8; D gene: TRBD1; CDR3 DNA: TGTGCCAGCAGCCGAAACGACAGGGATCAGCCCCAGCATTTT; CDR3 protein: CASSRNDRDQPQHF
CDR3 length: 17; clone size: .; J gene: TRBJ2-3; V gene: TRBV6-1; D gene: TRBD1; CDR3 DNA: TGTGCCAGCAGTGATCTTGTCGGGACAGGGGGCACAGATACGCAGTATTTT; CDR3 protein: CASSDLVGTGGTDTQYF
CDR3 length: 13; clone size: once; J gene: TRBJ1-1; V gene: TRBV6-5; D gene: .; CDR3 DNA: TGTGCCAGCAGTCGACCATTTGGCACTGAAGCTTTCTTT; CDR3 protein: CASSRPFGTEAFF
CDR3 length: 15; clone size: .; J gene: TRBJ1-1; V gene: TRBV18; D gene: TRBD1; CDR3 DNA: TGTGCCAGCTCCCCAGAGTGGACAGGGACGATGGAAGCTTTCTTT; CDR3 protein: CASSPEWTGTMEAFF
CDR3 length: 18; clone size: .; J gene: TRBJ2-3; V gene: TRBV5-6; D gene: TRBD2; CDR3 DNA: TGTGCCAGCAGCGGTTTAGGGCGGGGGGGCTCTAGCACAGATACGCAGTATTTT; CDR3 protein: CASSGLGRGGSSTDTQYF
CDR3 length: 17; clone size: .; J gene: TRBJ2-7; V gene: TRBV11-2; D gene: .; CDR3 DNA: TGTGCCAGCAGCCCACTACGGGGGTCGGGGGTTCAGGGCGAGCAGTACTTC; CDR3 protein: CASSPLRGSGVQGEQYF
CDR3 length: 11; clone size: .; J gene: TRBJ2-7; V gene: TRBV10-3; D gene: .; CDR3 DNA: TGTGCCATCAGTGAGAGGGACGAGCAGTACTTC; CDR3 protein: CAISERDEQYF
CDR3 length: 14; clone size: .; J gene: TRBJ2-7; V gene: TRBV19; D gene: .; CDR3 DNA: TGTGCCAGTTCCTTGGGACCTCTGGTCTACGAGCAGTACTTC; CDR3 protein: CASSLGPLVYEQYF
CDR3 length: 15; clone size: .; J gene: TRBJ2-3; V gene: TRBV6-6; D gene: TRBD2; CDR3 DNA: TGTGCCAGCAGTCTTAGCGGGAGAAGCACAGATACGCAGTATTTT; CDR3 protein: CASSLSGRSTDTQYF
CDR3 length: 14; clone size: .; J gene: TRBJ2-3; V gene: TRBV2; D gene: TRBD2; CDR3 DNA: TGTGCCAGCTCCTCGGGACTACCAATAGATACGCAGTATTTT; CDR3 protein: CASSSGLPIDTQYF
CDR3 length: 14; clone size: .; J gene: TRBJ1-1; V gene: TRBV6-5; D gene: TRBD1; CDR3 DNA: TGTGCCAGCAGGGACAGGGAAAAGAACACTGAAGCTTTCTTT; CDR3 protein: CASRDREKNTEAFF
CDR3 length: 15; clone size: .; J gene: TRBJ1-1; V gene: TRBV19; D gene: .; CDR3 DNA: TGTGCCAGTAGTATAACTTTTTTTGCAGGGGCAAAAGCTTTCTTT; CDR3 protein: CASSITFFAGAKAFF
CDR3 length: 13; clone size: .; J gene: TRBJ1-1; V gene: TRBV12-3/TRBV12-4; D gene: .; CDR3 DNA: TGTGCCAGCAGTTTTGGCTCCAGCTCTGAAGCTTTCTTT; CDR3 protein: CASSFGSSSEAFF
CDR3 length: 15; clone size: .; J gene: TRBJ1-3; V gene: TRBV6-5; D gene: TRBD1; CDR3 DNA: TGTGCCAGCAGTTCGAGACAGGGTGGTGGAAACACCATATATTTT; CDR3 protein: CASSSRQGGGNTIYF
CDR3 length: 16; clone size: .; J gene: TRBJ1-3; V gene: TRBV5-5; D gene: .; CDR3 DNA: TGTGCCAGCAGCCTTGAAGGGACCAACTCTGGAAACACCATATATTTT; CDR3 protein: CASSLEGTNSGNTIYF
CDR3 length: 14; clone size: .; J gene: TRBJ1-2; V gene: TRBV25-1; D gene: .; CDR3 DNA: TGTGCCAGCATGCCAGGCAGTTGGAGCTATGGCTACACCTTC; CDR3 protein: CASMPGSWSYGYTF
CDR3 length: 14; clone size: .; J gene: TRBJ1-6; V gene: TRBV30; D gene: TRBD1; CDR3 DNA: TGTGCCTGGAGTAGAGGGGGCGAGGGTCCACCCCTCCACTTT; CDR3 protein: CAWSRGGEGPPLHF
CDR3 length: 16; clone size: .; J gene: TRBJ1-5; V gene: TRBV28; D gene: TRBD1; CDR3 DNA: TGTGCCAGCAGTTACTGGACAGGACATAGCAATCAGCCCCAGCATTTT; CDR3 protein: CASSYWTGHSNQPQHF
CDR3 length: 15; clone size: .; J gene: TRBJ2-2; V gene: TRBV28; D gene: .; CDR3 DNA: TGTGCCAGCAGTTGGGGCCCCGAACGGGGCGGGGAGCTGTTTTTT; CDR3 protein: CASSWGPERGGELFF
CDR3 length: 14; clone size: .; J gene: TRBJ2-7; V gene: TRBV7-8; D gene: TRBD1; CDR3 DNA: TGTGCCAGCAGCTTATCCGGGACAGCTTACGAGCAGTACTTC; CDR3 protein: CASSLSGTAYEQYF
CDR3 length: 13; clone size: once; J gene: TRBJ2-2; V gene: TRBV5-1; D gene: .; CDR3 DNA: TGCGCCAGCAGGGAGGGGTCCACCGGGGAGCTGTTTTTT; CDR3 protein: CASREGSTGELFF
CDR3 length: 15; clone size: .; J gene: TRBJ1-3; V gene: TRBV5-6; D gene: .; CDR3 DNA: TGTGCCAGCAGCTTGGGGGGGATTTCTGGAAACACCATATATTTT; CDR3 protein: CASSLGGISGNTIYF
CDR3 length: 14; clone size: many; J gene: TRBJ2-2; V gene: TRBV2; D gene: .; CDR3 DNA: TGTGCCAGCCGGGAAAGATCTTACACCGGGGAGCTGTTTTTT; CDR3 protein: CASRERSYTGELFF
CDR3 length: 15; clone size: .; J gene: TRBJ2-3; V gene: TRBV28; D gene: .; CDR3 DNA: TGTGCCAGCAGTCTTCAGGGTAAAAGCACAGATACGCAGTATTTT; CDR3 protein: CASSLQGKSTDTQYF
CDR3 length: 16; clone size: .; J gene: TRBJ1-3; V gene: TRBV7-6; D gene: TRBD1; CDR3 DNA: TGTGCCAGCAGCTCAACCGGGACAGCGTCTGGAAACACCATATATTTT; CDR3 protein: CASSSTGTASGNTIYF
CDR3 length: 15; clone size: .; J gene: TRBJ2-2; V gene: TRBV6-5; D gene: TRBD1; CDR3 DNA: TGTGCCAGCAGTTTGGGACAGGGGAACACCGGGGAGCTGTTTTTT; CDR3 protein: CASSLGQGNTGELFF
CDR3 length: 16; clone size: .; J gene: TRBJ2-1; V gene: TRBV21-1; D gene: .; CDR3 DNA: TGTGCCAGCAGAGGGACTGACCCTGAATCCTACAATGAGCAGTTCTTC; CDR3 protein: CASRGTDPESYNEQFF
CDR3 length: 16; clone size: .; J gene: TRBJ1-6; V gene: TRBV27; D gene: .; CDR3 DNA: TGTGCCAGCAGTTACGGGGGGCGATCCTATAATTCACCCCTCCACTTT; CDR3 protein: CASSYGGRSYNSPLHF
CDR3 length: 14; clone size: .; J gene: TRBJ2-5; V gene: TRBV5-1; D gene: .; CDR3 DNA: TGCGCCAGCAGCTTGGCCCTGAACCAAGAGACCCAGTACTTC; CDR3 protein: CASSLALNQETQYF
CDR3 length: 12; clone size: .; J gene: TRBJ1-1; V gene: TRBV18; D gene: .; CDR3 DNA: TGTGCCAGCTCACAACAGGGCACTGAAGCTTTCTTT; CDR3 protein: CASSQQGTEAFF
CDR3 length: 11; clone size: .; J gene: TRBJ1-2; V gene: TRBV29-1; D gene: .; CDR3 DNA: TGCAGCCCTGGACAGCACTATGGCTACACCTTC; CDR3 protein: CSPGQHYGYTF
CDR3 length: 14; clone size: .; J gene: TRBJ2-1; V gene: TRBV2; D gene: .; CDR3 DNA: TGTGCCAGCAACCAACAAACCGGCTACAATGAGCAGTTCTTC; CDR3 protein: CASNQQTGYNEQFF
CDR3 length: 13; clone size: once; J gene: TRBJ2-6; V gene: TRBV1; D gene: .; CDR3 DNA: TGCACCAGCAGTAGTTTTCGGGCCAACGTCCTGACTTTC; CDR3 protein: CTSSSFRANVLTF
CDR3 length: 15; clone size: .; J gene: TRBJ1-4; V gene: TRBV7-6; D gene: .; CDR3 DNA: TGTGCCAGCAGCTCACAGGGCGGACAAGCTGAAAAACTGTTTTTT; CDR3 protein: CASSSQGGQAEKLFF
CDR3 length: 14; clone size: .; J gene: TRBJ2-5; V gene: TRBV5-1; D gene: .; CDR3 DNA: TGCGCCAGCAGCTTCGGAGTTACCGGGGTGACCCAGTACTTC; CDR3 protein: CASSFGVTGVTQYF